The 23 T cell receptor beta chains presented below share a single source sample, sequenced in a study of blood T cell repertoires in COVID-19. This table comes from immunoSEQ multiplex PCR, and its TCRdb copy is limited to in-frame clones, with some not included. The repertoire holds over 65,000 clones, with under 90% as singletons. Sequencing was carried out using peripheral blood. Receptors were obtained from a man older than 75 with acute or convalescent COVID-19.

This clone has more than one count but fewer than ten. The chain has TRBV27 and TRBJ1-1; D remains unclear. This CDR3 contains 14 residues. The germline V gene encodes CDR1 MNHEY and CDR2 SMNVEV (reference sequence). Trimming stripped 7 bases from V and 0 bases from J, with 12 bases between. The CDR3 loop reads CASTKTHLNTEAFF. CDR3 sequence (DNA): TGTGCCAGCACCAAGACACATCTGAACACTGAAGCTTTCTTT.

The chain couples TRBV5-1 to TRBJ1-3, with 7 bases matching TRBD1. CDR3 length equals 14 residues. The trim removed 4 bases at V and 2 bases at J, leaving 3 bases unmatched. Per the germline V gene, CDR1 is SGHRS and CDR2 is YFSETQ. CDR3 loop: CASSQGTAGNTIYF. The CDR3, as DNA: TGCGCCAGCAGCCAAGGGACAGCTGGAAACACCATATATTTT.

This sequence joins TRBV14 and TRBJ2-7; TRBD1 matches 7 bases. The CDR3 is made up of 15 amino acids. CDR1 SGHDN and CDR2 FVKESK come from the germline V gene. The ends lost 5 bases at V and 2 bases at J; junction bases unmatched: 9. DNA for the CDR3: TGTGCCAGCAGCGAAGGGTTAGGGGGCACCTACGAGCAGTACTTC. Translation gives CASSEGLGGTYEQYF.

The chain carries TRBV6-2 or TRBV6-3 and TRBJ2-4; 7 bases fit TRBD2. Germline trimming cut 5 bases from V and 6 bases from J; bases unmatched to any gene: 10. The germline CDR1 and CDR2 sequences are MNHEY and SVGEGT. The CDR3 contains 15 residues. The CDR3 DNA sequence: TGTGCCAGCAGTCCGATCCTAGGCGGGGGAAACATTCAGTACTTC. This codes for CASSPILGGGNIQYF.

The chain recombines TRBV28 with TRBJ1-5; the D is unclear. The CDR3 consists of 12 residues. Trimming removed 6 bases at V and 5 bases at J, with 8 bases between. Germline V gene sequence: CDR1 MDHEN, CDR2 SYDVKM. The CDR3 nucleotides are TGTGCCAGCAGGTCGAGAGATCAGCCCCAGCATTTT. This gives the protein CASRSRDQPQHF. Filled out from reference TRBV28 and TRBJ1-5, the complete variable domain reads DVKVTQSSRYLVKRTGEKVFLECVQDMDHENMFWYRQDPGLGLRLIYFSYDVKMKEKGDIPEGYSVSREKKERFSLILESASTNQTSMYLCASRSRDQPQHFGDGTRLSIL.

The chain is built from TRBV2 and TRBJ1-2; TRBD1 might be the D (5 bases). Germline V gives CDR1 SNHLY, CDR2 FYNNEI. This CDR3 comprises 14 residues. V gave up 6 bases and J gave up 0 bases, with 11 bases separating them. CDR3 sequence: CASSTGTANYGYTF. CDR3 in DNA: TGTGCCAGCAGCACAGGAACAGCTAACTATGGCTACACCTTC.

The chain employs TRBV18 and TRBJ2-2, with TRBD2 matching 12 bases. The CDR3 is 16 amino acids. Looked up from germline, CDR1 is KGHSH and CDR2 is LQKENI. The junction had 3 bases not matched to a gene; V was cut back by 3 bases and J by 4 bases. CDR3 residues: CASSPLAGGPTGELFF. The CDR3 DNA reads TGTGCCAGCTCACCGCTAGCGGGAGGGCCCACCGGGGAGCTGTTTTTT.

The rearrangement joins TRBV7-3 to TRBJ2-5; 11 nucleotides match TRBD1. The germline V gene has CDR1 SGHTA and CDR2 FQGTGA. This CDR3 region has 14 residues. The trim removed 5 bases at V and 3 bases at J, leaving 2 bases unmatched. The CDR3 loop reads CASSRTGGEETQYF. The CDR3 DNA sequence: TGTGCCAGCAGCCGGACAGGGGGCGAAGAGACCCAGTACTTC. The variable domain in full, with the rest retrieved from reference TRBV7-3 and TRBJ2-5, is GAGVSQTPSNKVTEKGKYVELRCDPISGHTALYWYRQSLGQGPEFLIYFQGTGAADDSGLPNDRFFAVRPEGSVSTLKIQRTERGDSAVYLCASSRTGGEETQYFGPGTRLLVL.

The V gene is TRBV7-3, the J gene TRBJ1-2, with D perhaps matching TRBD1 (6 bases). The germline V gene has CDR1 SGHTA and CDR2 FQGTGA. Trimming pared 7 bases from V and 5 bases from J, leaving 26 bases between. The CDR3 runs 17 residues. The CDR3 bases are TGTGCCAGCACCCACCAACCCGACAGGAAGATGACTTATGGCTACACCTTC. This codes for CASTHQPDRKMTYGYTF.

This clone was observed a single time. An end of the junction does not agree with germline; a read error may underlie this. CDR3 residues: CAISRGYSYEQYF. CDR3 coding DNA: TGTGCCATCAGTAGGGGGTACTCCTACGAGCAGTACTTC. This rearrangement joins TRBV6-5 to TRBJ2-7; D possibly corresponds to TRBD1 (6 bases). CDR3 length equals 13 residues. CDR1 MNHEY and CDR2 SVGAGI come from the germline V gene.

This clone appeared once. V gene TRBV2 combines with J gene TRBJ1-5; TRBD1 aligns across 7 bases. Germline CDR1 SNHLY, CDR2 FYNNEI. J gave up 2 bases and V 5 bases, and 6 bases lay outside the gene matches. CDR3 length: 15 amino acids. The CDR3: CASSYRDSRNQPQHF. DNA of the CDR3: TGTGCCAGCAGTTACCGGGACAGCCGCAATCAGCCCCAGCATTTT.

The chain joins TRBV29-1 to TRBJ2-1, with D maybe TRBD2 (5 bases). Germline CDR1 SQVTM, CDR2 ANQGSEA. V dropped 3 bases and J dropped 11 bases, with 8 bases sitting between them. The CDR3 extends over 10 amino acids. The CDR3 sequence: CSVEDSKQFF. CDR3 DNA sequence: TGCAGCGTTGAGGACTCTAAGCAGTTCTTC.

The rearrangement joins TRBV9 to TRBJ1-1, with a weak D call TRBD1 (6 bases). This CDR3 has 14 residues. Germline-derived CDR1 and CDR2 are SGDLS and YYNGEE. V was shortened by 2 bases and J by 4 bases, with 12 bases between the two germline ends. CDR3 amino acids: CASSVQGSSTEAFF. The CDR3 bases are TGTGCCAGCAGCGTCCAGGGGTCCTCCACTGAAGCTTTCTTT.

The J gene is TRBJ1-2, the V gene TRBV6-2 or TRBV6-3, with D perhaps TRBD1 (6 bases). Deletions cut 3 bases from V and 6 bases from J, with 14 bases between. Germline CDR1 reads MNHEY; CDR2 reads SVGEGT. The CDR3 consists of 14 residues. Here the CDR3 DNA reads TGTGCCAGCAGTTATATGAGAGGGGGTGATGGCTACACCTTC. It is translated as CASSYMRGGDGYTF.

The chain uses TRBV19 and TRBJ1-2; D gene ambiguous. Germline V gene sequence: CDR1 LNHDA, CDR2 SQIVND (reference sequence). The CDR3 runs 13 residues. V was trimmed by 5 bases and J by 4 bases, leaving 11 bases between them. Written as DNA, the CDR3 is TGTGCCAGTAGTCTCTCCTCGAGCTATGGCTACACCTTC. This translates into CASSLSSSYGYTF.

The rearrangement links TRBV9 to TRBJ2-3; 11 bases align to TRBD2. CDR3 size: 18 residues. Germline V gives CDR1 SGDLS, CDR2 YYNGEE. V trimming: 4 bases; J trimming: 3 bases; junction bases outside the gene matches: 13. Here the CDR3 DNA reads TGTGCCAGCAGCCTCTTAGCGGGAGGGCCAGGTTTAACAGATACGCAGTATTTT. This codes for CASSLLAGGPGLTDTQYF.

The genes are TRBV5-1 and TRBJ1-1; no definite D call. With 0 bases removed from V and 4 bases from J, the gap between germline ends came to 10 bases. CDR1 is SGHRS and CDR2 is YFSETQ in the germline V gene. The CDR3 sequence is 14 residues long. CDR3 nucleotide sequence: TGCGCCAGCAGCTTGGCCCAGGTCGGCACTGAAGCTTTCTTT. Encoded protein: CASSLAQVGTEAFF.

This chain connects TRBV10-3 to TRBJ2-1; TRBD1 agrees at 7 bases. CDR3 length: 14 amino acids. Per germline, CDR1 ENHRY and CDR2 SYGVKD. V lost 6 bases, J lost 6 bases, and 8 bases stayed unmatched. The DNA for the CDR3 is TGTGCCATCAGAGCGCCCGGGACAGCCAATGAGCAGTTCTTC. This encodes CAIRAPGTANEQFF.

This clone was counted once. The chain links TRBV28 to TRBJ1-6; 7 bases are shared with TRBD1. V lost 5 bases, J lost 7 bases, and 14 bases stayed unmatched. Germline V gives CDR1 MDHEN, CDR2 SYDVKM. This CDR3 contains 17 residues. CDR3 nucleotides: TGTGCCAGCAGTCCTGACCACCGACAGGGATGGAATTCACCCCTCCACTTT. It codes for CASSPDHRQGWNSPLHF. Combining the CDR3 with reference TRBV28 and TRBJ1-6 gives the whole variable domain DVKVTQSSRYLVKRTGEKVFLECVQDMDHENMFWYRQDPGLGLRLIYFSYDVKMKEKGDIPEGYSVSREKKERFSLILESASTNQTSMYLCASSPDHRQGWNSPLHFGNGTRLTVT.

The rearrangement uses TRBV19 and TRBJ2-2; possible D gene TRBD2, 6 bases. Germline V gene lookup returns CDR1 LNHDA and CDR2 SQIVND (reference sequence). The CDR3 length is 14 residues. Trimming took off 6 bases at V and 1 base at J, with 9 bases between the two ends. Here the CDR3 DNA reads TGTGCCAGTAGCATCGGGGGGAACACCGGGGAGCTGTTTTTT. It encodes CASSIGGNTGELFF.

The sample holds one count of this clone. This chain links TRBV28 with TRBJ2-5; D perhaps matches TRBD1 (5 bases). The CDR3 covers 14 residues. The ends were cut back, 2 bases at V and 1 base at J, with 8 bases in the middle. Germline assignment: CDR1 MDHEN and CDR2 SYDVKM. CDR3 in amino acids: CASSLPGPQETQYF. CDR3 in DNA: TGTGCCAGCAGTTTACCAGGGCCCCAAGAGACCCAGTACTTC.

J is TRBJ2-1 and V is TRBV13; weak D call: TRBD2 (5 bases). The CDR3 runs to 16 residues. V was clipped by 5 bases and J by 7 bases, with 21 bases between them. Germline lookup yields CDR1 PRHDT and CDR2 FYEKMQ (reference sequence). DNA of the CDR3: TGTGCCAGCAGCCGATTTCGGGAAAGTGTAAGGAATGAGCAGTTCTTC. Translating gives CASSRFRESVRNEQFF.

This chain connects TRBV15 to TRBJ1-3, with 7 bases fitting TRBD1. Losses at the gene ends were 1 base for V and 4 bases for J; bases not matched to a gene: 13. The CDR3 loop spans 18 amino acids. Germline values: CDR1 LNHNV, CDR2 YYDKDF (reference sequence). In DNA form, the CDR3 reads TGTGCCACCAGCAGAGTGCCCCCGAGACAGGGAGCCGGAAACACCATATATTTT. Protein product: CATSRVPPRQGAGNTIYF.